One sample yielded the 31 T cell receptor beta chains listed below, sequenced in a study of cytomegalovirus exposure and HLA in healthy donors. Assay used: immunoSEQ multiplex PCR; TCRdb lists only in-frame clones, some missing. The sample records around 250,000 clones, almost 90% being singletons. The sequencing sample was made of PBMCs. Receptors originate from a woman in her late teens or twenties in good health and CMV-seronegative.

The chain's CDR3 is CSVALEGANYGYTF. In DNA form, the CDR3 reads TGCAGCGTTGCCTTGGAGGGAGCTAACTATGGCTACACCTTC. The rearrangement links TRBV29-1 to TRBJ1-2, with D hard to call. The CDR3 spans 14 residues. Trimming pared 4 bases from V and 0 bases from J, leaving 12 bases between. Germline assignment: CDR1 SQVTM and CDR2 ANQGSEA. The full variable domain, with the rest looked up from reference TRBV29-1 and TRBJ1-2, is SAVISQKPSRDICQRGTSLTIQCQVDSQVTMMFWYRQQPGQSLTLIATANQGSEATYESGFVIDKFPISRPNLTFSTLTVSNMSPEDSSIYLCSVALEGANYGYTFGSGTRLTVV.

For the CDR3, the DNA is TGTGCCAGCAAAGCAGGGAACCCAGATACGCAGTATTTT. Protein: CASKAGNPDTQYF. This chain joins TRBV16 and TRBJ2-3; TRBD1 might be the D (5 bases). From germline, CDR1 is KGHSY and CDR2 FQNENV. V lost 7 bases and J 4 bases, leaving 12 bases between the germline ends. The CDR3 spans 13 residues.

This chain joins TRBV6-5 and TRBJ1-5; 12 bases are shared with TRBD1. Germline V CDR1 and CDR2: MNHEY, SVGAGI. The CDR3 is 16 amino acids. The junction had 10 bases not matched to a gene; V was cut back by 4 bases and J by 9 bases. The CDR3, as DNA: TGTGCCAGCAGTTCCCAGGGACAGGGGGCGATGAGGCCCCAGCATTTT. This encodes CASSSQGQGAMRPQHF.

The chain couples TRBV4-3 to TRBJ1-2; D is undetermined. The V gene lost 0 bases and the J gene lost 1 base, with 18 bases spanning the gap. The CDR3 consists of 18 residues. The germline gives CDR1 LGHNA, CDR2 YSLEER. CDR3 loop: CASSQDSFSSVLNYGYTF. DNA for the CDR3: TGCGCCAGCAGCCAAGATTCCTTCTCCAGTGTGCTTAACTATGGCTACACCTTC.

V and J are TRBV27 and TRBJ1-4; TRBD1 agrees at 8 bases. This CDR3 spans 22 amino acids. Germline assignment: CDR1 MNHEY and CDR2 SMNVEV (reference sequence). Trimming cost V 1 base and J 2 bases; bases outside gene matches: 21. The CDR3 protein is CASSLYVLVDRAQIGTNEKLFF. CDR3 nucleotide sequence: TGTGCCAGCAGTTTATACGTCTTAGTGGACAGGGCGCAGATAGGCACTAATGAAAAACTGTTTTTT.

The chain employs TRBV18 and TRBJ2-3, with 9 bases fitting TRBD1. CDR1 KGHSH and CDR2 LQKENI come from the germline V gene. The ends lost 3 bases at V and 3 bases at J; junction bases unmatched: 1. The CDR3 runs 14 residues. The CDR3 DNA follows: TGTGCCAGCTCACCCGGGACAGGGACAGATACGCAGTATTTT. Protein product: CASSPGTGTDTQYF.

The V gene is TRBV6-5, the J gene TRBJ1-1; 10 nucleotides match TRBD1. The CDR3 spans 15 residues. CDR1 is MNHEY, CDR2 SVGAGI, per germline. V dropped 0 bases and J dropped 7; count of bases not matched to a gene: 5. CDR3 DNA: TGTGCCAGCAGTTACTCGACAGGGGGCCCGCTTGAAGCTTTCTTT. It specifies CASSYSTGGPLEAFF.

The genes are TRBV5-5 and TRBJ1-4; D possibly corresponds to TRBD1 (5 bases). Germline assignment: CDR1 SGHKS and CDR2 YYEKEE (reference sequence). Trimming removed 2 bases at V and 4 bases at J, with 12 bases between. The CDR3 runs to 15 residues. The CDR3 coding sequence is TGTGCCAGCAGCTTAGCAGGGCGGATTAATGAAAAACTGTTTTTT. This encodes CASSLAGRINEKLFF.

The genes are TRBV2 and TRBJ1-1; a possible D gene is TRBD1 (5 bases). Per the germline V gene, CDR1 is SNHLY and CDR2 is FYNNEI. Trimming took off 6 bases at V and 2 bases at J, with 13 bases between the two ends. This CDR3 region has 14 residues. The CDR3 spells CASRGRVGNTEAFF. CDR3 nucleotides: TGTGCCAGCAGGGGGCGCGTGGGTAACACTGAAGCTTTCTTT.

Comments on this clone: Other DNA sequences in this specimen translate into the identical CDR3. The chain couples TRBV6-1 to TRBJ2-1; D is possibly TRBD2 (5 bases). The CDR3 spans 14 residues. With 2 bases removed from V and 1 base from J, the gap between germline ends came to 6 bases. Germline-derived CDR1 and CDR2 are MNHNS and SASEGT. This chain's CDR3 is CASSERGSYNEQFF. The CDR3 DNA reads as TGTGCCAGCAGTGAACGGGGATCCTACAATGAGCAGTTCTTC.

The chain combines TRBV29-1 with TRBJ1-5; 8 bases are a match to TRBD1. Losses at the gene ends were 6 bases for V and 6 bases for J; bases not matched to a gene: 4. Per the germline V gene, CDR1 is SQVTM and CDR2 is ANQGSEA. The CDR3 covers 12 residues. The CDR3 reads CSVVDRGQPQHF. The CDR3 DNA sequence: TGCAGCGTCGTAGACAGGGGTCAGCCCCAGCATTTT.

The genes are TRBV7-4 and TRBJ2-7; TRBD2 agrees at 7 bases. Losses at the gene ends were 2 bases for V and 2 bases for J; bases not matched to a gene: 12. In germline, CDR1 is SGHVT, CDR2 SQSDAQ. The CDR3 runs to 17 residues. CDR3: CASSLSGRVRLTYEQYV. The CDR3 nucleotides read TGTGCCAGCAGCTTATCGGGGAGGGTTAGGCTCACCTACGAGCAGTACGTC.

The chain is built from TRBV6-5 and TRBJ2-2; 7 nucleotides match TRBD1. V was clipped by 10 bases and J by 7 bases; unmatched bases: 12. Germline CDR1 reads MNHEY; CDR2 reads SVGAGI. CDR3 length equals 14 residues. The CDR3 coding sequence is TGTGCCACCGATCGGACAGGATTCAACGGGGAGCTGTTTTTT. Translating it yields CATDRTGFNGELFF.

The rearrangement joins TRBV5-4 to TRBJ2-2, with a weak D call TRBD1 (5 bases). Trimming took off 5 bases at V and 2 bases at J, with 10 bases between the two ends. Germline CDR1 and CDR2: SGHNT and YYREEE (reference sequence). This CDR3 is 14 amino acids long. The CDR3 nucleotides read TGTGCCAGCAGTACAGGATTAAACACCGGGGAGCTGTTTTTT. Its protein is CASSTGLNTGELFF. Based on the CDR3 plus reference TRBV5-4 and TRBJ2-2, the full variable domain is ETGVTQSPTHLIKTRGQQVTLRCSSQSGHNTVSWYQQALGQGPQFIFQYYREEENGRGNFPPRFSGLQFPNYSSELNVNALELDDSALYLCASSTGLNTGELFFGEGSRLTVL.

The rearrangement joins TRBV6-5 to TRBJ2-7; 7 bases align to TRBD2. Germline V gene lookup returns CDR1 MNHEY and CDR2 SVGAGI. The CDR3 contains 16 residues. The V gene end was trimmed by 1 base and the J gene end by 0 bases; junction bases not matched to a gene: 6. DNA for the CDR3: TGTGCCAGCAGTTACTGGATCGCTAGCGGCTCCTACGAGCAGTACTTC. Its translation is CASSYWIASGSYEQYF.

J is TRBJ1-1 and V is TRBV9, with D tentatively TRBD1 (5 bases). CDR3 length: 16 amino acids. Trimming cost V 3 bases and J 0 bases, with 15 bases left between them. Germline V gives CDR1 SGDLS, CDR2 YYNGEE. As DNA, the CDR3 is TGTGCCAGCAGCGCGAGTAAACTGACAGTGAACACTGAAGCTTTCTTT. It codes for CASSASKLTVNTEAFF. Using reference TRBV9 and TRBJ1-1 for the parts outside the CDR3, the full variable domain is DSGVTQTPKHLITATGQRVTLRCSPRSGDLSVYWYQQSLDQGLQFLIQYYNGEERAKGNILERFSAQQFPDLHSELNLSSLELGDSALYFCASSASKLTVNTEAFFGQGTRLTVV.

The genes are TRBV20-1 and TRBJ2-3; a weak D match, TRBD2 (5 bases). Germline lookup yields CDR1 DFQATT and CDR2 SNEGSKA (reference sequence). The CDR3 has 11 residues. The V end was cut by 7 bases, the J end by 9 bases, with 14 bases between. The chain's CDR3 is CSDFERPTQYF. CDR3 coding DNA: TGCAGTGACTTTGAGCGGCCCACGCAGTATTTT.

In this sample, this clone turned up a few times. The genes are TRBV27 and TRBJ1-6; 7 positions agree with TRBD1. With 2 bases clipped from V and 9 bases from J, the junction kept 7 bases outside the gene matches. Germline V gives CDR1 MNHEY, CDR2 SMNVEV (reference sequence). The CDR3 sequence is 15 residues long. The CDR3 is CASSLRDSRVSPLHF. CDR3 in DNA: TGTGCCAGCAGTTTAAGGGACAGTAGAGTTTCACCCCTCCACTTT.

This chain joins TRBV28 and TRBJ1-6; 7 positions agree with TRBD1. J gave up 13 bases and V 6 bases, and 12 bases lay outside the gene matches. CDR1 and CDR2 (germline): MDHEN, SYDVKM. The CDR3 covers 14 residues. The DNA for the CDR3 is TGTGCCAGCAGCCCCGGGACAGTAGTATGGCCCCTCCACTTT. This codes for CASSPGTVVWPLHF.

The J gene is TRBJ1-2, the V gene TRBV27, with D possibly matching TRBD1 (5 bases). CDR3 size: 14 residues. With 4 bases removed from V and 0 bases from J, the gap between germline ends came to 9 bases. CDR1 MNHEY and CDR2 SMNVEV come from the germline V gene (reference sequence). In DNA, the CDR3 is TGTGCCAGCAGTTACGGGGGAACTAACTATGGCTACACCTTC. Translation: CASSYGGTNYGYTF.

The V and J genes are TRBV6-6 and TRBJ2-7, with 7 bases fitting TRBD2. This CDR3 contains 13 residues. CDR1 MNHNY and CDR2 SVGAGI come from the germline V gene (reference sequence). V trimming: 2 bases; J trimming: 6 bases; junction bases outside the gene matches: 4. CDR3 in DNA: TGTGCCAGCAGTTACCCCGGGGGGTCCGAGCAGTACGTC. Residues: CASSYPGGSEQYV.

The chain joins TRBV7-8 to TRBJ1-5, with a tentative D call TRBD1 (5 bases). Germline V gene lookup returns CDR1 SGHVS and CDR2 FQNEAQ. CDR3 length: 19 residues. Trimming cost V 1 base and J 8 bases, with 27 bases left between them. CDR3 DNA sequence: TGTGCCAGCAGCTTAGTTATGAGTCGCAGGGAGGCCCTTAGGGAGCCCCAGCATTTT. Its translation is CASSLVMSRREALREPQHF.

This chain links TRBV11-2 with TRBJ1-5; the D gene is possibly TRBD1 (5 bases). Per the germline V gene, CDR1 is SGHAT and CDR2 is FQNNGV. Trimming stripped 0 bases from V and 2 bases from J, with 8 bases between. There are 15 residues in the CDR3. The CDR3 sequence: CASSLDSRGNQPQHF. The CDR3 coding sequence is TGTGCCAGCAGCTTAGATAGCAGGGGCAATCAGCCCCAGCATTTT.

The chain is built from TRBV6-5 and TRBJ2-3; 9 nucleotides match TRBD1. V lost 5 bases, J lost 4 bases, and 7 bases stayed unmatched. Germline CDR1 reads MNHEY; CDR2 reads SVGAGI. CDR3 size: 15 residues. CDR3 in DNA: TGTGCCAGCAGTCACCGGGACAGGGTGGCAGATACGCAGTATTTT. Its protein product is CASSHRDRVADTQYF.

The chain couples TRBV10-3 to TRBJ2-7; TRBD1 might be the D (6 bases). Germline V gene lookup returns CDR1 ENHRY and CDR2 SYGVKD. CDR3 length: 15 amino acids. The V gene lost 6 bases and the J gene lost 0 bases, with 15 bases spanning the gap. The CDR3 DNA sequence: TGTGCCATCAGCCGGACAGCCACCAGCTCCTACGAGCAGTACTTC. It encodes CAISRTATSSYEQYF.

The chain joins TRBV4-1 to TRBJ2-5, with D unclear. Germline assignment: CDR1 MGHRA and CDR2 YSYEKL. The CDR3 is made up of 13 amino acids. V lost 0 bases and J lost 5, with 7 bases in between. In DNA form, the CDR3 reads TGCGCCAGCAGCCAAGATCGAGGCGAGACCCAGTACTTC. Its translation is CASSQDRGETQYF.

The genes are TRBV5-4 and TRBJ2-3; 7 nucleotides match TRBD2. Germline trimming cut 0 bases from V and 8 bases from J; bases unmatched to any gene: 12. The CDR3 extends over 16 amino acids. Per germline, CDR1 SGHNT and CDR2 YYREEE (reference sequence). The CDR3 DNA follows: TGTGCCAGCAGCTTGGAGGGAGCGGGGCGGCCCTCTACGCAGTATTTT. Translating gives CASSLEGAGRPSTQYF. Full variable domain (rest looked up from reference TRBV5-4 and TRBJ2-3): ETGVTQSPTHLIKTRGQQVTLRCSSQSGHNTVSWYQQALGQGPQFIFQYYREEENGRGNFPPRFSGLQFPNYSSELNVNALELDDSALYLCASSLEGAGRPSTQYFGPGTRLTVL.

This chain connects TRBV27 to TRBJ1-5; D is uncertain. This CDR3 has 15 amino acids. The V and J ends lost 3 bases and 1 base respectively, with 10 bases between them. The germline CDR1 and CDR2 sequences are MNHEY and SMNVEV (reference sequence). The DNA for the CDR3 is TGTGCCAGCAGTTTTTCGGCGGTAAGCAATCAGCCCCAGCATTTT. It specifies CASSFSAVSNQPQHF.

The CDR3 DNA follows: TGTGCCAGCAGTTTAAGTGGTGTCAGGGATTACTCCTACGAGCAGTACTTC. It is translated as CASSLSGVRDYSYEQYF. The J gene is TRBJ2-7, the V gene TRBV28; possible D gene TRBD1, 5 bases. V lost 2 bases, J lost 0 bases, and 17 bases lay in between. CDR1 is MDHEN, CDR2 SYDVKM, per germline. CDR3 length equals 17 residues.

J is TRBJ1-3 and V is TRBV7-2, with D hard to call. The CDR3 totals 15 residues. Germline V CDR1 and CDR2: SGHTA, FQGNSA. V was trimmed by 3 bases and J by 0 bases, leaving 9 bases between them. CDR3 nucleotides: TGTGCCAGCAGCTTTCCGGGGATCTCTGGAAACACCATATATTTT. Translating gives CASSFPGISGNTIYF.

This clone occurred a few times. The chain has TRBV6-6 and TRBJ1-2; 8 positions agree with TRBD1. V shed 1 base, J shed 2 bases, and the junction held 6 bases outside the gene matches. Germline loops: CDR1 MNHNY, CDR2 SVGAGI (reference sequence). The CDR3 covers 16 residues. In DNA form, the CDR3 reads TGTGCCAGCAGTTACTGGGGGGACAGGACAAACTATGGCTACACCTTC. Protein product: CASSYWGDRTNYGYTF.